This T cell receptor beta chain came from a study of technical replicates of blood from several donors. From germline, CDR1 is SSHAT and CDR2 FNYEAQ (reference sequence). This CDR3 contains 15 residues. Trimming at V came to 5 bases and at J to 4 bases, leaving 6 bases not matched to a gene. TCRdb keeps only in-frame clones here, not all; method: immunoSEQ multiplex PCR. The table shows under 90,000 clones, with about 94% occurring only once. J is TRBJ2-1 and V is TRBV7-7, with 9 positions matching TRBD2. The sample comprised T cells isolated from PBMCs. This TCR was sampled from a human donor in good health. The CDR3 DNA sequence: TGTGCCAGCAGCCTAAGACTAGCGGCATACAATGAGCAGTTCTTC. It is translated as CASSLRLAAYNEQFF.